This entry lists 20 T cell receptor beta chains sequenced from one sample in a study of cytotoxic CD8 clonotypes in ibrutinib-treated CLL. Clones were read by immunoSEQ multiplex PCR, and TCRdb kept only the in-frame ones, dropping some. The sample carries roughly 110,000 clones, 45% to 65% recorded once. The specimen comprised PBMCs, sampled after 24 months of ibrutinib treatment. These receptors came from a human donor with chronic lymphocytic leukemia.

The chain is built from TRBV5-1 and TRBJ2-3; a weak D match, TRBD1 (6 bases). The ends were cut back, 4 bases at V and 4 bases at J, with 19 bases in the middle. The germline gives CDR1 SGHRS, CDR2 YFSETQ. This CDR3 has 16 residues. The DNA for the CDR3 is TGCGCCAGCAGCCGTCCGCCCCCACAGGGTGCAGATACGCAGTATTTT. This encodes CASSRPPPQGADTQYF.

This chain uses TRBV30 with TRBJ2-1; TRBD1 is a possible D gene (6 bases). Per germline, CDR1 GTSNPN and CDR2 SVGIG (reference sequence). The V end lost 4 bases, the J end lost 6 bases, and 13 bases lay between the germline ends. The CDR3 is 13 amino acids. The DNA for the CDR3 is TGTGCCTGGAATCGGGACATGATCAATGAGCAGTTCTTC. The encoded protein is CAWNRDMINEQFF.

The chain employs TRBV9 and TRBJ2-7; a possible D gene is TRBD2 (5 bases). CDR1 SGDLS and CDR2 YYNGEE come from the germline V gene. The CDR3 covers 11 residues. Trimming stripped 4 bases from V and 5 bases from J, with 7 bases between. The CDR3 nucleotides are TGTGCCAGCAGCCGGGAAGACGAGCAGTACTTC. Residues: CASSREDEQYF.

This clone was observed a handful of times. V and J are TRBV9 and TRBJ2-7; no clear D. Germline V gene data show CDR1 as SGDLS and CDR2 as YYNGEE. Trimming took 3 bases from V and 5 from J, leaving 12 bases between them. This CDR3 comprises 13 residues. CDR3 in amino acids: CASSAPYSHEQYF. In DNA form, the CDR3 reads TGTGCCAGCAGCGCCCCCTACAGCCACGAGCAGTACTTC.

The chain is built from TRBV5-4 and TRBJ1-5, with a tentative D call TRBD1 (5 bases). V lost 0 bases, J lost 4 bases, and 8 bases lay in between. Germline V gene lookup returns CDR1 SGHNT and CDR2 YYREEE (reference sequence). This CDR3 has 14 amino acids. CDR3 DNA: TGTGCCAGCAGCTTGGAACCAGGGAATCAGCCCCAGCATTTT. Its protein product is CASSLEPGNQPQHF.

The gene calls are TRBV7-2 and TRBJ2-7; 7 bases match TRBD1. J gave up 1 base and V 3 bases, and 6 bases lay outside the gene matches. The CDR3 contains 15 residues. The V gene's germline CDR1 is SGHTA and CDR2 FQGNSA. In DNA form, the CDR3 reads TGTGCCAGCAGCTTCCAGGGGGAAAGTTCCTACGAGCAGTACTTC. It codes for CASSFQGESSYEQYF. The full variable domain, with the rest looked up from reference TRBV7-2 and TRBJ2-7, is GAGVSQSPSNKVTEKGKDVELRCDPISGHTALYWYRQSLGQGLEFLIYFQGNSAPDKSGLPSDRFSAERTGGSVSTLTIQRTQQEDSAVYLCASSFQGESSYEQYFGPGTRLTVT.

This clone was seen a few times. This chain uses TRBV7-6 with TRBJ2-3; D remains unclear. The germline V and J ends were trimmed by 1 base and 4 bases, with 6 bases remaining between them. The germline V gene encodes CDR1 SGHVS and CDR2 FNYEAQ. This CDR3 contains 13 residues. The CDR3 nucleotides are TGTGCCAGCAGCTTAGTCATTGCAGATACGCAGTATTTT. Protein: CASSLVIADTQYF.

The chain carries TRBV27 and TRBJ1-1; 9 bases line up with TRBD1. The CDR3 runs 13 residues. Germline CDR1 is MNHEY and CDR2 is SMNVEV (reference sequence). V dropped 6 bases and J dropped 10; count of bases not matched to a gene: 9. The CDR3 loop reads CASSPRTGEVAFF. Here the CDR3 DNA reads TGTGCCAGCAGCCCAAGGACAGGGGAAGTAGCTTTCTTT.

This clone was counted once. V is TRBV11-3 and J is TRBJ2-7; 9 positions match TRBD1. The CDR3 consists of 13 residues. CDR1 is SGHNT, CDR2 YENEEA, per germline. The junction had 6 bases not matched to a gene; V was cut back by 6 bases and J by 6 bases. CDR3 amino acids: CASSWTGVGEQYF. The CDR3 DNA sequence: TGTGCCAGCAGTTGGACAGGGGTGGGCGAGCAGTACTTC.

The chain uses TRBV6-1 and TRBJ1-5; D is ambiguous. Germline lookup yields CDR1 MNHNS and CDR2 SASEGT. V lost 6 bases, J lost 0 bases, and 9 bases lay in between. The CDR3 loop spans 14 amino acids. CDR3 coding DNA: TGTGCCAGCAGCCTCGACGGTAGCAATCAGCCCCAGCATTTT. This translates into CASSLDGSNQPQHF.

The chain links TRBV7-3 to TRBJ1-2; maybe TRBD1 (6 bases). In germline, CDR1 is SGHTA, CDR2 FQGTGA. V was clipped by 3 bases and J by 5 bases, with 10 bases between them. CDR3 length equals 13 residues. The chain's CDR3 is CASSFPQGYGYTF. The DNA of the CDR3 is TGTGCCAGCAGCTTTCCCCAGGGGTATGGCTACACCTTC.

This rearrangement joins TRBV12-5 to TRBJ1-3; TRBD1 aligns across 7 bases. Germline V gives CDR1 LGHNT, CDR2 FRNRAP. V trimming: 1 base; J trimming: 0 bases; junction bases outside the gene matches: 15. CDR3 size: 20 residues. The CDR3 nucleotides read TGTGCTAGTGGTTTGGCCTCTAAATCGACAGGGACGTCCTCTGGAAACACCATATATTTT. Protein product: CASGLASKSTGTSSGNTIYF.

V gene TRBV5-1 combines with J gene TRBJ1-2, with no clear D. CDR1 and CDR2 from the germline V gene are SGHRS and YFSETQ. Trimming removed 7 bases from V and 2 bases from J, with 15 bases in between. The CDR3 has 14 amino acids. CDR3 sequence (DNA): TGCGCCAGCCGGATCGACCGGGCCAACTATGGCTACACCTTC. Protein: CASRIDRANYGYTF.

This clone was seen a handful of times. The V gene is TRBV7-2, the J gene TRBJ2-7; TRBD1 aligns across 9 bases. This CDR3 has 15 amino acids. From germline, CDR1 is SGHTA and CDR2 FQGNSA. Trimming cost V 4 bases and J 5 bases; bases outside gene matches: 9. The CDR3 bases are TGTGCCAGCAGCTCGACCGGGACAGGGAGAGACGAGCAGTACTTC. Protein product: CASSSTGTGRDEQYF. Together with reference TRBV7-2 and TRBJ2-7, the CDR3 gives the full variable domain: GAGVSQSPSNKVTEKGKDVELRCDPISGHTALYWYRQSLGQGLEFLIYFQGNSAPDKSGLPSDRFSAERTGGSVSTLTIQRTQQEDSAVYLCASSSTGTGRDEQYFGPGTRLTVT.

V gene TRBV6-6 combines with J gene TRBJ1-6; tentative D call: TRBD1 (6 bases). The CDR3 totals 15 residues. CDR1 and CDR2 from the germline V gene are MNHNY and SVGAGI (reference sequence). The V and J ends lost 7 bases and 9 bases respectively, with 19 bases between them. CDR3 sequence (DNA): TGTGCCAGCAAGGTCGGAGGGGGTCTCAGTTCACCCCTCCACTTT. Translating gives CASKVGGGLSSPLHF.

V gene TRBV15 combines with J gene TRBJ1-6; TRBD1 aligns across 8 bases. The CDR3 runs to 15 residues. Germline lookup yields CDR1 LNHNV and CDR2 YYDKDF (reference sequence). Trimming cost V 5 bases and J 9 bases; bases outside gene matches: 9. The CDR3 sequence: CATSREGDRGSPLHF. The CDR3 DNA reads TGTGCCACCAGCCGTGAAGGAGACAGGGGTTCACCCCTCCACTTT.

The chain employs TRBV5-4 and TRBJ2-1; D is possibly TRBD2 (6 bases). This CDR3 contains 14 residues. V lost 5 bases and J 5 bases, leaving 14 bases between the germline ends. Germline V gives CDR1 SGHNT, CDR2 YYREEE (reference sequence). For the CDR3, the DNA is TGTGCCAGCAGATCGGGACTTACGAACAATGAGCAGTTCTTC. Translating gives CASRSGLTNNEQFF.

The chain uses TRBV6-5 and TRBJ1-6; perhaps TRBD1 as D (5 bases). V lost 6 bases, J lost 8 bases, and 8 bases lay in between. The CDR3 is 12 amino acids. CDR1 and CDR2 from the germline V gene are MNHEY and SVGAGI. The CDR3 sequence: CASRRGDSPLHF. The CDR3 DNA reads TGTGCCAGCAGGCGGGGGGATTCACCCCTCCACTTT.

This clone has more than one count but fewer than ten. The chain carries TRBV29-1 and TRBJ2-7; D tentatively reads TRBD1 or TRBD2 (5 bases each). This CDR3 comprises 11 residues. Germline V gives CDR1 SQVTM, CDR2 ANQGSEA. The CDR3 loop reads CTGTSGDEQYF. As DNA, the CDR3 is TGCACCGGGACGAGTGGGGACGAGCAGTACTTC.

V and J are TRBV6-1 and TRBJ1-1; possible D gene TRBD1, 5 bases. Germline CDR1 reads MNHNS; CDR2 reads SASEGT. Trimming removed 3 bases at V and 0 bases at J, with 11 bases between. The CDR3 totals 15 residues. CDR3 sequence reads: CASSDRGNMNTEAFF. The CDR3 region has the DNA TGTGCCAGCAGTGACCGGGGGAACATGAACACTGAAGCTTTCTTT.